This TCR beta chain was sequenced in a study of T cells after yellow fever vaccination. Points from the study as a whole: FACS-sorted repertoires might harbor abundant contaminating clonotypes from the bulk population. The study re-detected most primary-vaccination clones after the booster (roughly 96% CD4, 88% CD8).

Making TCR cDNA involved 5'RACE template switching, which added UMIs and a universal primer site. TCRdb re-called the 5' RACE reads through MiXCR, storing one row per CDR3 protein. The sample has 60,000 to 85,000 distinct CDR3 sequences, approximately 7% seen once. Germline loops: CDR1 SQVTM, CDR2 ANQGSEA. The CDR3 loop spans 13 amino acids. The V and J ends lost 6 bases and 1 base, in that order; junction bases with no gene match: 2. As for this clonotype: Antigen specificity is unknown.

V gene TRBV29-1 combines with J gene TRBJ2-2, with TRBD1 identical over 7 bases. The input for sequencing was CD8+ T cells sorted from PBMCs, taken about 5 days after the first yellow fever vaccination. The clonotype was recovered from a man younger than 35 who received the YFV17D yellow fever vaccine. This chain's CDR3 is CSVAGGNTGELFF. In nucleotides, the CDR3 is TGCAGCGTCGCAGGGGGGAACACCGGGGAGCTGTTTTTT.